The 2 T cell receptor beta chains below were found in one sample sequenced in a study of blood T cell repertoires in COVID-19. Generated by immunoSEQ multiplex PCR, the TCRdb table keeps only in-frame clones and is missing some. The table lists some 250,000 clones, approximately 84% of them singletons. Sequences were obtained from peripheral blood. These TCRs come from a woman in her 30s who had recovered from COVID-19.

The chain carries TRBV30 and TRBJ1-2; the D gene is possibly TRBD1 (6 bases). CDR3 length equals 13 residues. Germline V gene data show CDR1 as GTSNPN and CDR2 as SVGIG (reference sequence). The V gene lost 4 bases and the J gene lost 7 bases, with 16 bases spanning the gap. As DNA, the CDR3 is TGTGCCTGGAAGCCTTCAGGGGTGGGTGGCTACACCTTC. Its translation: CAWKPSGVGGYTF.

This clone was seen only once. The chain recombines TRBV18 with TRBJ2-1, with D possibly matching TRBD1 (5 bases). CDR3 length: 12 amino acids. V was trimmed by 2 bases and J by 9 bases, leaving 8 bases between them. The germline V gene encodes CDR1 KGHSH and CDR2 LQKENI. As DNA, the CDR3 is TGTGCCAGCTCACCAGGTAGGGGTGAGCAGTTCTTC. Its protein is CASSPGRGEQFF.